This passage covers 3 T cell receptor beta chains from one sample sequenced in a study of CD8+ T cells in alopecia areata. The sequencing template was cDNA reverse transcribed from extracted RNA. Assay: immunoSEQ multiplex PCR; the TCRdb copy retains only in-frame clones and omits some. The sample has over 200,000 clones; 57% are singletons. Sequenced here: CD4+ T cells sorted from blood, sampled at week 0. Receptors originate from a human donor with alopecia areata.

This clone was seen only a few times. The rearrangement links TRBV7-3 to TRBJ2-2; D is unresolved. Trimming shortened V by 5 bases and J by 0 bases, and 4 bases separated the two germline ends. Germline V gives CDR1 SGHTA, CDR2 FQGTGA. The CDR3 length is 13 residues. CDR3 sequence (DNA): TGTGCCAGCAGCACCCCGAACACCGGGGAGCTGTTTTTT. Its protein is CASSTPNTGELFF. The full variable domain, completed using reference TRBV7-3 and TRBJ2-2, is GAGVSQTPSNKVTEKGKYVELRCDPISGHTALYWYRQSLGQGPEFLIYFQGTGAADDSGLPNDRFFAVRPEGSVSTLKIQRTERGDSAVYLCASSTPNTGELFFGEGSRLTVL.

The rearrangement links TRBV7-9 to TRBJ1-6; no reliable D call. V was pared by 1 base and J by 0 bases, with 13 bases between. Germline CDR1 SEHNR, CDR2 FQNEAQ (reference sequence). The CDR3 runs to 18 residues. The CDR3 coding sequence is TGTGCCAGCAGCTTAGGGCAGCTCCTAAGCTCCTATAATTCACCCCTCCACTTT. It specifies CASSLGQLLSSYNSPLHF.

This chain joins TRBV11-2 and TRBJ2-5; the D is unclear. The length of the CDR3 is 14 residues. The germline V gene encodes CDR1 SGHAT and CDR2 FQNNGV. V lost 3 bases, J lost 5 bases, and 13 bases lay in between. The CDR3 is CASSFGFSGETQYF. The CDR3 DNA follows: TGTGCCAGCAGCTTCGGCTTTTCTGGGGAGACCCAGTACTTC.